What follows are 26 T cell receptor beta chains derived from one specimen sequenced in a study of technical replicates of blood from several donors (dated by TCRdb to the late 2010s). The method was the immunoSEQ multiplex PCR assay. Here the immuneACCESS table is served through TCRdb, limited to in-frame sequences with V and J called. Missing clones are a known gap in these copies; in checked studies unresolved V genes cover under half, and the rest lacks a known reason. The sample profile shows around 100,000 clones; more than 85% of them were found once. Clones ranked in the top ten supply less than 0.35% of the sample. The sequenced sample consisted of T cells isolated from PBMCs. Receptors originate from a human donor in good health.

CDR3 sequence reads: CASSLKQEFYEQYF. The CDR3 region has the DNA TGTGCCAGCAGCTTGAAACAGGAATTCTACGAGCAGTACTTC. This chain uses TRBV5-4 with TRBJ2-7, with D possibly being TRBD1 (5 bases). V was pared by 1 base and J by 3 bases, with 11 bases between. Germline-derived CDR1 and CDR2 are SGHNT and YYREEE (reference sequence). This CDR3 has 14 residues.

This sequence joins TRBV7-9 and TRBJ1-2; D call uncertain. CDR1 is SEHNR, CDR2 FQNEAQ, per germline (reference sequence). The CDR3 has 13 amino acids. Trimming shortened V by 2 bases and J by 4 bases, and 8 bases separated the two germline ends. The CDR3 here is CASSLRVSYGYTF. CDR3 nucleotide sequence: TGTGCCAGCAGCTTACGAGTAAGCTATGGCTACACCTTC. Supplemented by reference TRBV7-9 and TRBJ1-2, the full variable domain reads DTGVSQNPRHKITKRGQNVTFRCDPISEHNRLYWYRQTLGQGPEFLTYFQNEAQLEKSRLLSDRFSAERPKGSFSTLEIQRTEQGDSAMYLCASSLRVSYGYTFGSGTRLTVV.

CDR3 nucleotide sequence: TGTGCCAGCGGGACACAAAACAATCAGCCCCAGCATTTT. This codes for CASGTQNNQPQHF. The chain links TRBV19 to TRBJ1-5, with D possibly matching TRBD1 (6 bases). There are 13 residues in the CDR3. Trimming left V 9 bases short and J 3 bases short, with 12 bases between. CDR1 is LNHDA, CDR2 SQIVND, per germline (reference sequence).

This sequence joins TRBV7-9 and TRBJ1-4, with 8 nucleotides matching TRBD1. With 5 bases clipped from V and 6 bases from J, the junction kept 5 bases outside the gene matches. The CDR3 sequence is 14 residues long. CDR1 is SEHNR, CDR2 FQNEAQ, per germline (reference sequence). CDR3 DNA sequence: TGTGCCAGCAGCCTAGACAGGGGTTATGAAAAACTGTTTTTT. Its translation: CASSLDRGYEKLFF.

This clone was seen a few times. The chain is built from TRBV9 and TRBJ1-4; D call uncertain. CDR3 length: 15 residues. Trimming shortened V by 0 bases and J by 5 bases, and 11 bases separated the two germline ends. Looked up from germline, CDR1 is SGDLS and CDR2 is YYNGEE. CDR3 amino acids: CASSVGGRVNEKLFF. The CDR3 DNA sequence: TGTGCCAGCAGCGTAGGAGGGAGGGTGAATGAAAAACTGTTTTTT.

The rearrangement joins TRBV28 to TRBJ2-7; 8 bases align to TRBD1. The CDR3 runs to 14 residues. The ends lost 5 bases at V and 4 bases at J; junction bases unmatched: 7. Germline V gives CDR1 MDHEN, CDR2 SYDVKM. The CDR3 loop reads CASSPTGGRYEQYF. The CDR3 DNA reads TGTGCCAGCAGTCCCACAGGGGGACGGTACGAGCAGTACTTC.

The rearrangement joins TRBV20-1 to TRBJ2-7; D is undetermined. The CDR3 is 11 amino acids. CDR1 is DFQATT, CDR2 SNEGSKA, per germline (reference sequence). V was cut by 5 bases and J by 1 base, with 6 bases left in between. Here the CDR3 DNA reads TGCAGTGCTTTTCGGTCCTACGAGCAGTACTTC. Protein: CSAFRSYEQYF.

This chain joins TRBV7-8 and TRBJ2-1; TRBD2 agrees at 10 bases. Trimming at V came to 7 bases and at J to 7 bases, leaving 13 bases not matched to a gene. Germline CDR1 is SGHVS and CDR2 is FQNEAQ. The CDR3 contains 16 residues. The CDR3 reads CASTPPGVAGGNEQFF. The CDR3 DNA follows: TGTGCCAGCACCCCCCCCGGGGTAGCGGGAGGTAATGAGCAGTTCTTC.

The chain uses TRBV4-2 and TRBJ2-2; TRBD1 aligns across 9 bases. V trimming: 5 bases; J trimming: 3 bases; junction bases outside the gene matches: 4. This CDR3 region has 15 residues. From germline, CDR1 is LGHNA and CDR2 YNFKEQ. The CDR3 DNA follows: TGTGCCAGCAGCGGGACAGGGCTTTACACCGGGGAGCTGTTTTTT. Translating gives CASSGTGLYTGELFF.

The chain joins TRBV14 to TRBJ1-2; the D gene is possibly TRBD1 (5 bases). Looked up from germline, CDR1 is SGHDN and CDR2 is FVKESK. Deletions cut 1 base from V and 4 bases from J, with 13 bases between. The CDR3 is 15 residues long. The CDR3 sequence is CASSQVYQGGYGYTF. DNA for the CDR3: TGTGCCAGCAGCCAAGTTTATCAGGGAGGCTATGGCTACACCTTC.

This chain connects TRBV10-3 to TRBJ1-2; 9 bases fit TRBD1. Germline CDR1 and CDR2: ENHRY and SYGVKD. V shed 7 bases and J 4 bases; nucleotides not matched to a gene: 10. This CDR3 has 15 amino acids. As DNA, the CDR3 is TGTGCCATCACCGCCTCGGGACAGGGCACCTATGGCTACACCTTC. The encoded protein is CAITASGQGTYGYTF.

The genes are TRBV10-1 and TRBJ2-7; D remains ambiguous. V shed 0 bases and J shed 2 bases, with 14 bases lying between them. Germline V CDR1 and CDR2: WNHNN, SYGVQD (reference sequence). The CDR3 is 16 amino acids. CDR3: CASSESIFGLTYEQYF. CDR3 nucleotide sequence: TGCGCCAGCAGTGAGTCGATCTTTGGCCTTACCTACGAGCAGTACTTC.

V is TRBV5-1 and J is TRBJ2-5, with a weak D call TRBD1 (5 bases). CDR3 length equals 14 residues. Germline CDR1 reads SGHRS; CDR2 reads YFSETQ. Trimming took 0 bases from V and 5 from J, leaving 11 bases between them. In nucleotides, the CDR3 is TGCGCCAGCAGCTTGGAGCCCAAGGGGGAGACCCAGTACTTC. Translated: CASSLEPKGETQYF.

The chain couples TRBV18 to TRBJ2-7; 7 bases agree with TRBD2. The trim removed 2 bases at V and 0 bases at J, leaving 1 base unmatched. The CDR3 totals 14 residues. Germline V gene sequence: CDR1 KGHSH, CDR2 LQKENI. The CDR3 region is CASSPIAGSYEQYF. CDR3 bases: TGTGCCAGCTCACCAATAGCGGGCTCCTACGAGCAGTACTTC.

The rearrangement uses TRBV5-5 and TRBJ2-1; 7 nucleotides line up with TRBD2. Trimming cost V 4 bases and J 7 bases; bases outside gene matches: 8. The germline gives CDR1 SGHKS, CDR2 YYEKEE (reference sequence). This CDR3 region has 14 residues. The CDR3 DNA is TGTGCCAGCAGCCCTCTAGCGGATGTTAATGAGCAGTTCTTC. Translation: CASSPLADVNEQFF. Full variable domain (rest looked up from reference TRBV5-5 and TRBJ2-1): DAGVTQSPTHLIKTRGQQVTLRCSPISGHKSVSWYQQVLGQGPQFIFQYYEKEERGRGNFPDRFSARQFPNYSSELNVNALLLGDSALYLCASSPLADVNEQFFGPGTRLTVL.

The chain couples TRBV10-3 to TRBJ2-1, with a tentative D call TRBD2 (5 bases). The CDR3 has 15 residues. The V gene's germline CDR1 is ENHRY and CDR2 SYGVKD. Trimming shortened V by 7 bases and J by 0 bases, and 13 bases separated the two germline ends. In DNA form, the CDR3 reads TGTGCCATCACCGAGGGTGCATACTCCTACAATGAGCAGTTCTTC. Amino acids: CAITEGAYSYNEQFF.

The chain recombines TRBV19 with TRBJ1-2; no clear D. The CDR3 length is 11 residues. Germline loops: CDR1 LNHDA, CDR2 SQIVND (reference sequence). V lost 5 bases and J 7 bases, leaving 8 bases between the germline ends. The CDR3 reads CASSLGVGYTF. The CDR3, as DNA: TGTGCCAGTAGTCTAGGAGTTGGCTACACCTTC.

This rearrangement joins TRBV6-5 to TRBJ1-4; a possible D gene is TRBD1 (6 bases). Germline V gene data show CDR1 as MNHEY and CDR2 as SVGAGI. This CDR3 has 15 amino acids. The ends were cut back, 6 bases at V and 0 bases at J, with 11 bases in the middle. CDR3 region: CASRSGASTNEKLFF. CDR3 nucleotides: TGTGCCAGCAGGTCAGGGGCCTCAACTAATGAAAAACTGTTTTTT.

V usage is TRBV7-7 and J usage is TRBJ2-1, with 11 bases lining up with TRBD2. The CDR3 spans 15 residues. The germline gives CDR1 SSHAT, CDR2 FNYEAQ (reference sequence). Trimming took 5 bases from V and 6 from J; bases not matched to a gene: 6. This chain's CDR3 is CASSPGTSGANEQFF. CDR3 DNA: TGTGCCAGCAGCCCCGGGACTAGCGGAGCCAATGAGCAGTTCTTC.

The DNA for the CDR3 is TGTGCCAGCAGCGGGTTTACTGAAGCTTTCTTT. Translation: CASSGFTEAFF. The chain couples TRBV2 to TRBJ1-1, with D hard to call. The CDR3 sequence is 11 residues long. Trimming removed 6 bases at V and 5 bases at J, with 7 bases between. CDR1 and CDR2 (germline): SNHLY, FYNNEI.

The sample holds one count of this clone. The chain has TRBV19 and TRBJ2-2; the D gene is possibly TRBD1 (6 bases). This CDR3 is built from 14 residues. Trimming cost V 0 bases and J 5 bases, with 7 bases left between them. The germline CDR1 and CDR2 sequences are LNHDA and SQIVND (reference sequence). CDR3 sequence: CASSIDRGTGELFF. The CDR3 region has the DNA TGTGCCAGTAGTATAGACAGGGGAACCGGGGAGCTGTTTTTT.

This rearrangement joins TRBV2 to TRBJ2-1; 7 nucleotides align to TRBD2. V was pared by 4 bases and J by 4 bases, with 10 bases of the junction left unmatched. This CDR3 comprises 16 residues. The germline gives CDR1 SNHLY, CDR2 FYNNEI. The chain's CDR3 is CASSARRGTGYNEQFF. The CDR3 DNA reads TGTGCCAGCAGTGCCAGGCGGGGGACGGGATACAATGAGCAGTTCTTC.

CDR3 nucleotide sequence: TGTGCCAGCAGCCACGGGACAGGGGTGACCGGGGAGCTGTTTTTT. Amino acid sequence: CASSHGTGVTGELFF. The gene calls are TRBV7-3 and TRBJ2-2, with 10 bases matching TRBD1. This CDR3 spans 15 amino acids. Germline V gene data show CDR1 as SGHTA and CDR2 as FQGTGA. Trimming at V came to 5 bases and at J to 5 bases, leaving 5 bases not matched to a gene.

This sequence joins TRBV29-1 and TRBJ1-2; D is possibly TRBD1 (6 bases). V shed 7 bases and J shed 1 base, with 10 bases lying between them. The CDR3 contains 12 residues. Germline assignment: CDR1 SQVTM and CDR2 ANQGSEA. The CDR3 bases are TGCAGCGGGCAGGACAGTAACTATGGCTACACCTTC. This translates into CSGQDSNYGYTF.

This clone has a single count. The V and J genes are TRBV29-1 and TRBJ2-1, with D possibly TRBD1 on 5 matching bases. This CDR3 is 11 amino acids long. V was trimmed by 2 bases and J by 8 bases, leaving 7 bases between them. Germline CDR1 SQVTM, CDR2 ANQGSEA. CDR3 protein: CSVERGHEQFF. CDR3 coding DNA: TGCAGCGTTGAAAGGGGCCATGAGCAGTTCTTC.

This clone was found once. The chain has TRBV6-6 and TRBJ2-3, with D possibly matching TRBD2 (6 bases). The germline V gene encodes CDR1 MNHNY and CDR2 SVGAGI (reference sequence). Trimming removed 6 bases at V and 2 bases at J, with 9 bases between. The length of the CDR3 is 13 residues. In DNA form, the CDR3 reads TGTGCCAGCAGCCTGGACTACACAGATACGCAGTATTTT. This sequence encodes CASSLDYTDTQYF.